What follows is one T cell receptor beta chain and its context. Its antigen is currently unknown. The data are from a study of T cells in Graves' hyperthyroidism and ophthalmopathy. This CDR3 spans 13 amino acids. Germline-derived CDR1 and CDR2 are DFQATT and SNEGSKA (reference sequence). Trimming pared 6 bases from V and 5 bases from J, leaving 16 bases between. Findings and limits, study-wide: Ophthalmopathy was predicted by the model a median of approximately 6 months ahead of onset.

TCR beta CDR3 regions were amplified from RNA. The primer set for the first-round RT-PCR of the TCR CDR3 was HTBI. MiXCR, applied by TCRdb to the multiplex PCR reads, yields one record per CDR3 protein. The table includes a few hundred thousand distinct CDR3 sequences, 15% to 20% detected once. The source is a man in his forties with Graves' hyperthyroidism. The genes are TRBV20-1 and TRBJ2-5; D assignment may be TRBD1 or TRBD2 (5 bases each). The sample comprised blood. The CDR3 here is CSATLSREETQYF. As DNA, the CDR3 is TGCAGTGCAACGCTCTCCAGGGAGGAGACCCAGTACTTC.